Reported below is one TCR beta chain. These data are taken from a study of blood T cell repertoires in COVID-19. In the study overall: COVID-19 samples, acute and convalescent, were from the United States, Italy and Spain.

The germline gives CDR1 SNHLY, CDR2 FYNNEI. The ends were cut back, 4 bases at V and 8 bases at J, with 17 bases in the middle. The CDR3 loop spans 14 amino acids. In the original analysis: How many nucleated cells were present was estimated from reference gene primer amplification. Using immunoSEQ multiplex PCR, the repertoire was profiled, and TCRdb retains in-frame clones only, with some absent. D and trimming come from the DNA, and the V and J calls and clone size come from that table. The data show about 220,000 clones, roughly 80% seen once. Which cohort a participant joined came from the clinical history participants gave.

The chain employs TRBV2 and TRBJ1-2; D is possibly TRBD1 (6 bases). The sequenced sample was PBMCs or T cells enriched from blood (not recorded which). The sequence came from a woman between 40 and 55 years old with acute COVID-19. The CDR3 sequence: CASSVRSGARGYTF. The DNA for the CDR3 is TGTGCCAGCAGTGTCCGTTCAGGGGCGCGAGGCTACACCTTC.